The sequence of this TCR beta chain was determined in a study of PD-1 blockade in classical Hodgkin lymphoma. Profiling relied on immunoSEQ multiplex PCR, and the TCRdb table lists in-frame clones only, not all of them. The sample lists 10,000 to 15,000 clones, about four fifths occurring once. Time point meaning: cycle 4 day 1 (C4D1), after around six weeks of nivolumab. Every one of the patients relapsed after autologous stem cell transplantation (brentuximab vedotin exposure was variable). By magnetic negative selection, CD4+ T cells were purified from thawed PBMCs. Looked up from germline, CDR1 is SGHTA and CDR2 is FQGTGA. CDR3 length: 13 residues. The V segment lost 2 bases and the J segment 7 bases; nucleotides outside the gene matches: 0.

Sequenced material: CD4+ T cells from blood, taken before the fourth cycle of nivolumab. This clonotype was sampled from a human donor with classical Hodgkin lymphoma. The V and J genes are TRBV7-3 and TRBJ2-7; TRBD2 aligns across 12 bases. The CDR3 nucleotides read TGTGCCAGCAGCTTAGGACTAGCGGGGGAGCAGTACTTC. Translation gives CASSLGLAGEQYF. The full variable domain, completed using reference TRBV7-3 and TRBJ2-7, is GAGVSQTPSNKVTEKGKYVELRCDPISGHTALYWYRQSLGQGPEFLIYFQGTGAADDSGLPNDRFFAVRPEGSVSTLKIQRTERGDSAVYLCASSLGLAGEQYFGPGTRLTVT.